The rows below give T cell receptor beta chains drawn from one sample of a study of cytomegalovirus exposure and HLA in healthy donors. The table came from immunoSEQ multiplex PCR; TCRdb's copy has only in-frame clones and leaves some out. Recorded for this sample: around 110,000 clones. The sample comprised PBMCs. These receptors all stem from a man aged 30 to 39 in good health and CMV-seronegative. Both conserved end residues are part of each CDR3. The D gene is left open where the match is weak.

j_gene,d_gene,v_gene,CDR3nt,CDR3aa
TRBJ1-2,NA,TRBV5-1,TGCGCCAGCAGCTTAATTTCCCCCAGTGGCTACACCTTC,CASSLISPSGYTF
TRBJ2-5,NA,TRBV15,TGTGCCACCAGCTCCACGACAGGTACGGAGACCCAGTACTTC,CATSSTTGTETQYF
TRBJ2-7,TRBD1,TRBV5-4,TGTGCCAGCAGCTTGGGTCAGGGGGCCTGGGAGCAGTACTTC,CASSLGQGAWEQYF
TRBJ2-7,NA,TRBV6-6,TGTGCCAGCAGTTACTCGGACAGCTCCTACGAGCAGTACTTC,CASSYSDSSYEQYF
TRBJ1-2,NA,TRBV28,TGTGCCAGCAGTCCCCAGACAGTTAACTATGGCTACACCTTC,CASSPQTVNYGYTF
TRBJ1-5,TRBD1,TRBV7-6,TGTGCCAGCAGTTCCGGGACAGGTAATCAGCCCCAGCATTTT,CASSSGTGNQPQHF
TRBJ2-2,TRBD2,TRBV4-1,TGCGCCAGCAGCCAAGATGGTTTGAGTCTAGCGGGGGGGTTGGGGGAGCTGTTTTTT,CASSQDGLSLAGGLGELFF
TRBJ1-1,TRBD1,TRBV18,TGTGCCAGCTCCCGACAGGGCTCGGTTAGGAACACTGAAGCTTTCTTT,CASSRQGSVRNTEAFF
TRBJ1-1,NA,TRBV29-1,TGCAGCGTTGACAGTTACACTGAAGCTTTCTTT,CSVDSYTEAFF
TRBJ2-3,NA,TRBV28,TGTGCCAGCAAGGAGAGGGATAAAGGGGACTCGGATACGCAGTATTTT,CASKERDKGDSDTQYF
TRBJ1-2,TRBD1,TRBV5-1,TGCGCCAGCAGTGAAAGGGGGCGAACTAACTATGGCTACACCTTC,CASSERGRTNYGYTF
TRBJ2-6,NA,TRBV19,TGTGCCACCCATGGTGGGGGCGGGGCCAACGTCCTGACTTTC,CATHGGGGANVLTF